The following is a T cell receptor (beta chain) sequence with its context. V shed 4 bases and J shed 5 bases, with 6 bases lying between them. CDR3 size: 12 residues. From germline, CDR1 is MNHEY and CDR2 SVGAGI. This sample was included in a study of T cells in Graves' hyperthyroidism and ophthalmopathy. Template material for amplifying TCR beta CDR3 regions consisted of RNA transcripts. The TCR CDR3 was amplified in a first-round RT-PCR using the HTBI primer set. In TCRdb, the multiplex PCR reads were re-called with MiXCR into one record per CDR3 protein. Of around 690,000 distinct CDR3 sequences in the sample, roughly 17% are singletons; the top ten hold around 15%.

The sequencing sample was made of blood. This TCR was recovered from a man between 50 and 59 years old with Graves' hyperthyroidism. This chain uses TRBV6-5 with TRBJ2-1; D not resolved. DNA for the CDR3: TGTGCCAGCAGTTCCCCCAACAATGAGCAGTTCTTC. As protein: CASSSPNNEQFF.